These 10 T cell receptor beta chains were all obtained from the same sample, sequenced in a study of cytomegalovirus exposure and HLA in healthy donors. Amplification used 60 Vbeta primers and 13 Jbeta primers. Libraries were prepared by immunoSEQ multiplex PCR; TCRdb keeps only in-frame clonotypes and omits some of them. There are about 160,000 clones in the sample; roughly 70% occur only once, and approximately 2.5% lies in the top ten. Sequencing was carried out using PBMCs. The receptors were sampled from a woman aged 25 to 39 in good health and CMV-seronegative.

The chain carries TRBV9 and TRBJ1-2, with 7 bases identical to TRBD1. Losses at the gene ends were 3 bases for V and 3 bases for J; bases not matched to a gene: 8. Germline-derived CDR1 and CDR2 are SGDLS and YYNGEE. This CDR3 spans 15 amino acids. The CDR3 spells CASSERQGSYYGYTF. The CDR3, as DNA: TGTGCCAGCAGCGAACGACAGGGTTCATACTATGGCTACACCTTC.

The J gene is TRBJ2-2, the V gene TRBV29-1; possibly TRBD2 for D (5 bases). Germline V gene sequence: CDR1 SQVTM, CDR2 ANQGSEA. The CDR3 runs to 15 residues. V was pared by 5 bases and J by 4 bases, with 17 bases between. CDR3 in DNA: TGCAGCGTTCGTGGTATATCGGGAACCACCGGGGAGCTGTTTTTT. Protein product: CSVRGISGTTGELFF.

The genes are TRBV6-1 and TRBJ2-1, with 7 nucleotides matching TRBD2. This CDR3 has 16 residues. Germline-derived CDR1 and CDR2 are MNHNS and SASEGT. V gave up 4 bases and J gave up 4 bases; unmatched junction bases: 10. CDR3 nucleotide sequence: TGTGCCAGCAGTGTCTCCGGGACTAACATTTACAATGAGCAGTTCTTC. Translated: CASSVSGTNIYNEQFF.

The chain links TRBV25-1 to TRBJ1-1; D unresolved. V gave up 6 bases and J gave up 1 base, with 6 bases separating them. CDR1 and CDR2 (germline): MGHDK, SYGVNS. The CDR3 is made up of 12 amino acids. CDR3 loop: CASRRGNTEAFF. The CDR3 DNA follows: TGTGCCAGCAGGCGGGGGAACACTGAAGCTTTCTTT.

The chain couples TRBV4-1 to TRBJ2-1; D call uncertain. This CDR3 has 14 residues. The V gene lost 1 base and the J gene lost 7 bases, with 11 bases spanning the gap. Germline V gene data show CDR1 as MGHRA and CDR2 as YSYEKL. For the CDR3, the DNA is TGCGCCAGCAGCCAAGTTCCAGGCGATAATGAGCAGTTCTTC. Translation gives CASSQVPGDNEQFF.

The chain employs TRBV10-3 and TRBJ1-1; 7 positions match TRBD1. This CDR3 contains 12 residues. J lost 6 bases, V lost 4 bases, and 2 bases had no gene match. Germline V gene sequence: CDR1 ENHRY, CDR2 SYGVKD. Here the CDR3 DNA reads TGTGCCATCAGTGGAGGGGGCTCTGAAGCTTTCTTT. Translation gives CAISGGGSEAFF.

The rearrangement links TRBV5-6 to TRBJ2-2; the D gene is possibly TRBD2 (5 bases). The CDR3 runs 18 residues. In germline, CDR1 is SGHDT, CDR2 YYEEEE. Between the trimmed V and J ends, which lost 2 bases and 0 bases, there was a span of 17 bases. The CDR3 loop reads CASSFLGLFVSNTGELFF. The CDR3 nucleotides read TGTGCCAGCAGCTTTTTAGGACTTTTCGTTTCGAACACCGGGGAGCTGTTTTTT.

The J gene is TRBJ2-5, the V gene TRBV10-3; 7 positions agree with TRBD1. The CDR3 has 13 amino acids. Germline V gene lookup returns CDR1 ENHRY and CDR2 SYGVKD. J gave up 2 bases and V 6 bases, and 3 bases lay outside the gene matches. The CDR3 here is CAIRGTVQETQYF. CDR3 sequence (DNA): TGTGCCATCAGAGGGACAGTACAAGAGACCCAGTACTTC.

The J gene is TRBJ1-4, the V gene TRBV28, with 9 positions matching TRBD1. Germline loops: CDR1 MDHEN, CDR2 SYDVKM. The CDR3 totals 18 residues. Trimming cost V 3 bases and J 4 bases; bases outside gene matches: 12. The CDR3 region is CASSFGGVGDRDNEKLFF. For the CDR3, the DNA is TGTGCCAGCAGTTTTGGGGGGGTAGGGGACAGGGATAATGAAAAACTGTTTTTT.

The CDR3 protein is CASSFRPTQDYGYTF. CDR3 nucleotides: TGTGCCAGCAGTTTCCGCCCTACCCAGGACTATGGCTACACCTTC. The V call is TRBV28, the J call TRBJ1-2; D is uncertain. V lost 3 bases and J 3 bases, leaving 14 bases between the germline ends. The CDR3 covers 15 residues. Germline lookup yields CDR1 MDHEN and CDR2 SYDVKM.